The 24 T cell receptor beta chains below all came from one sample that was sequenced in a study of blood T cell repertoires in COVID-19. Some clones are missing from TCRdb's copy, which holds only in-frame ones; the method was immunoSEQ multiplex PCR. Of 120,000 to 150,000 clones listed, approximately 83% are singletons. Sequenced: peripheral blood. Every receptor here comes from a human donor in a cohort sampled during active COVID-19.

This sequence joins TRBV28 and TRBJ2-3, with TRBD2 matching over 8 bases. Germline CDR1 MDHEN, CDR2 SYDVKM. This CDR3 comprises 16 residues. With 4 bases clipped from V and 6 bases from J, the junction kept 12 bases outside the gene matches. CDR3 sequence reads: CASSSSRAGGWDTQYF. Here the CDR3 DNA reads TGTGCCAGCAGTTCCTCTAGGGCGGGAGGATGGGATACGCAGTATTTT.

This clone was counted between two and nine times. The chain has TRBV7-3 and TRBJ2-2, with 12 bases that match TRBD2. V was pared by 5 bases and J by 6 bases, with 1 base of the junction left unmatched. This CDR3 comprises 14 residues. Looked up from germline, CDR1 is SGHTA and CDR2 is FQGTGA. The CDR3 DNA sequence: TGTGCCAGCAGCCGACTAGCGGGAGCCGGGGAGCTGTTTTTT. Translated, it gives CASSRLAGAGELFF.

This clone was recorded only once. The chain combines TRBV12-5 with TRBJ1-2; TRBD1 might be the D (6 bases). The CDR3 extends over 14 amino acids. CDR1 LGHNT and CDR2 FRNRAP come from the germline V gene. Between the trimmed V and J ends, which lost 2 bases and 8 bases, there was a span of 15 bases. The CDR3 DNA reads as TGTGCTAGTGGTTTGACCCTTGAACAGGGCGGCTACACCTTC. It translates to CASGLTLEQGGYTF. Full variable domain (missing parts from reference TRBV12-5 and TRBJ1-2): DARVTQTPRHKVTEMGQEVTMRCQPILGHNTVFWYRQTMMQGLELLAYFRNRAPLDDSGMPKDRFSAEMPDATLATLKIQPSEPRDSAVYFCASGLTLEQGGYTFGSGTRLTVV.

V is TRBV11-3 and J is TRBJ2-1; TRBD2 matches 7 bases. Trimming removed 5 bases from V and 6 bases from J; junction bases left unmatched: 4. The V gene's germline CDR1 is SGHNT and CDR2 YENEEA. This CDR3 is 13 amino acids long. DNA for the CDR3: TGTGCCAGCAGCCCAGCGGGAACCAATGAGCAGTTCTTC. Translation: CASSPAGTNEQFF.

The CDR3 region is CSVRLSRGTGGFKETQYF. CDR3 nucleotides: TGCAGCGTCCGACTTTCTCGGGGGACAGGGGGCTTCAAAGAGACCCAGTACTTC. The V and J genes are TRBV29-1 and TRBJ2-5; 12 bases align to TRBD1. Germline CDR1 is SQVTM and CDR2 is ANQGSEA. The CDR3 loop spans 18 amino acids. V was pared by 6 bases and J by 3 bases, with 17 bases of the junction left unmatched. Combining the CDR3 with reference TRBV29-1 and TRBJ2-5 gives the whole variable domain SAVISQKPSRDICQRGTSLTIQCQVDSQVTMMFWYRQQPGQSLTLIATANQGSEATYESGFVIDKFPISRPNLTFSTLTVSNMSPEDSSIYLCSVRLSRGTGGFKETQYFGPGTRLLVL.

The rearrangement uses TRBV9 and TRBJ2-2; 10 bases fit TRBD1. Trimming at V came to 4 bases and at J to 0 bases, leaving 3 bases not matched to a gene. CDR3 size: 16 residues. Germline V lookup: CDR1 SGDLS, CDR2 YYNGEE. CDR3 sequence reads: CASSPGTGANTGELFF. The CDR3 nucleotides are TGTGCCAGCAGCCCCGGGACAGGGGCGAACACCGGGGAGCTGTTTTTT.

The chain couples TRBV19 to TRBJ1-4; 7 nucleotides match TRBD1. The ends lost 5 bases at V and 8 bases at J; junction bases unmatched: 11. CDR1 and CDR2 from the germline V gene are LNHDA and SQIVND (reference sequence). This CDR3 has 15 residues. The DNA for the CDR3 is TGTGCCAGTAGTCGACAGACAGGGCCTACGGAAAAACTGTTTTTT. Amino acids: CASSRQTGPTEKLFF.

V and J are TRBV9 and TRBJ2-2, with unresolved D. In germline, CDR1 is SGDLS, CDR2 YYNGEE. CDR3 length: 12 residues. V was pared by 2 bases and J by 8 bases, with 7 bases between. Written as DNA, the CDR3 is TGTGCCAGCAGCGTCACGGGTGGGGAGCTGTTTTTT. Translating it yields CASSVTGGELFF.

This clone was seen a single time. The rearrangement uses TRBV7-9 and TRBJ2-3; the match to TRBD1 covers 10 bases. V was pared by 6 bases and J by 0 bases, with 3 bases of the junction left unmatched. The CDR3 contains 15 residues. Germline V gives CDR1 SEHNR, CDR2 FQNEAQ (reference sequence). The CDR3: CASRRDRGSTDTQYF. CDR3 nucleotides: TGTGCCAGCAGACGGGACAGGGGAAGCACAGATACGCAGTATTTT.

Note on this clone: The DNA is left out, because the CDR3 cannot be placed on it with certainty; the CDR3 is given as TCRdb lists it. V gene TRBV21-1 combines with J gene TRBJ2-7; the DNA was not used to check the table's D call, TRBD1. TRBV21-1 is classified as a pseudogene. The CDR3 comprises 20 residues, both ends counted. The CDR3 reads CASSKTTGTGGLYECYEQYF.

The chain employs TRBV18 and TRBJ2-2; 8 positions agree with TRBD2. Trimming removed 4 bases from V and 5 bases from J; junction bases left unmatched: 3. CDR1 is KGHSH, CDR2 LQKENI, per germline. This CDR3 spans 14 amino acids. As DNA, the CDR3 is TGTGCCAGCTCACGACGGGAGGGGACCGGGGAGCTGTTTTTT. Protein product: CASSRREGTGELFF. The entire variable domain, with the rest obtained from reference TRBV18 and TRBJ2-2, is as follows: NAGVMQNPRHLVRRRGQEARLRCSPMKGHSHVYWYRQLPEEGLKFMVYLQKENIIDESGMPKERFSAEFPKEGPSILRIQQVVRGDSAAYFCASSRREGTGELFFGEGSRLTVL.

The rearrangement links TRBV10-3 to TRBJ1-2; D is undetermined. V was shortened by 7 bases and J by 4 bases, with 13 bases between the two germline ends. The CDR3 has 13 residues. Germline CDR1 and CDR2: ENHRY and SYGVKD. CDR3 region: CAIMARAGYGYTF. In DNA form, the CDR3 reads TGTGCCATCATGGCGCGGGCGGGCTATGGCTACACCTTC.

The rearrangement joins TRBV14 to TRBJ2-7, with a tentative D call TRBD1 (7 bases). The germline V gene has CDR1 SGHDN and CDR2 FVKESK. V dropped 5 bases and J dropped 4 bases, with 15 bases sitting between them. This CDR3 region has 14 residues. The CDR3 spells CASSYGGTVYEQYF. The CDR3 bases are TGTGCCAGCAGCTATGGGGGGACAGTGTACGAGCAGTACTTC.

The chain employs TRBV19 and TRBJ1-4, with TRBD1 identical over 10 bases. V lost 5 bases to trimming and J lost 3 bases; unmatched junction nucleotides: 6. The CDR3 sequence is 16 residues long. Germline lookup yields CDR1 LNHDA and CDR2 SQIVND (reference sequence). The CDR3 bases are TGTGCCAGTAGTTCCGGGACAGGGGTCTCTAATGAAAAACTGTTTTTT. Protein product: CASSSGTGVSNEKLFF.

The chain joins TRBV7-6 to TRBJ2-7; TRBD1 might be the D (6 bases). Germline V lookup: CDR1 SGHVS, CDR2 FNYEAQ. CDR3 length equals 15 residues. The ends were cut back, 5 bases at V and 1 base at J, with 15 bases in the middle. The CDR3, as DNA: TGTGCCAGCAGCGTATCGGACAGCGCTTCCTACGAGCAGTACTTC. It encodes CASSVSDSASYEQYF.

This clone was seen a few times. The chain joins TRBV29-1 to TRBJ2-7; unclear D gene. Germline values: CDR1 SQVTM, CDR2 ANQGSEA. This CDR3 contains 12 residues. Trimming removed 4 bases from V and 4 bases from J, with 11 bases in between. The CDR3 protein is CSVVHTKYEQYF. As DNA, the CDR3 is TGCAGCGTTGTTCACACCAAATACGAGCAGTACTTC.

This sequence joins TRBV24-1 and TRBJ2-2, with 7 bases that match TRBD1. This CDR3 comprises 19 residues. Germline V gives CDR1 KGHDR, CDR2 SFDVKD. With 5 bases clipped from V and 0 bases from J, the junction kept 14 bases outside the gene matches. CDR3 sequence (DNA): TGTGCCACCAGTGGTACATCCGACAGGGCCAGTTCGAACACCGGGGAGCTGTTTTTT. Its protein product is CATSGTSDRASSNTGELFF.

The chain is built from TRBV7-9 and TRBJ2-7; 7 nucleotides agree with TRBD1. Germline V gives CDR1 SEHNR, CDR2 FQNEAQ (reference sequence). V lost 5 bases, J lost 3 bases, and 19 bases stayed unmatched. The CDR3 length is 18 residues. CDR3: CASSLNPRRQGVIYEQYF. CDR3 bases: TGTGCCAGCAGCCTAAACCCGAGGAGGCAGGGGGTAATCTACGAGCAGTACTTC.

This clone was recorded once. This chain joins TRBV19 and TRBJ1-2; TRBD1 matches 10 bases. CDR3 length equals 15 residues. Germline V CDR1 and CDR2: LNHDA, SQIVND (reference sequence). With 5 bases clipped from V and 4 bases from J, the junction kept 7 bases outside the gene matches. CDR3 DNA: TGTGCCAGTAGTTTGCGACAGGGGGCGGGCTATGGCTACACCTTC. Translation gives CASSLRQGAGYGYTF.

The chain employs TRBV7-2 and TRBJ2-7; 7 nucleotides line up with TRBD1. The germline V gene has CDR1 SGHTA and CDR2 FQGNSA. The CDR3 has 15 amino acids. V was pared by 1 base and J by 3 bases, with 6 bases of the junction left unmatched. In nucleotides, the CDR3 is TGTGCCAGCAGCTTAGATCCAGGGGGACACTACGAGCAGTACTTC. As protein: CASSLDPGGHYEQYF.

The J gene is TRBJ2-1, the V gene TRBV7-3; tentatively, D is TRBD1 (6 bases). Trimming removed 2 bases from V and 10 bases from J, with 24 bases in between. Looked up from germline, CDR1 is SGHTA and CDR2 is FQGTGA. This CDR3 contains 17 residues. CDR3 sequence: CASSLSGRSSAQGEQFF. Here the CDR3 DNA reads TGTGCCAGCAGCTTATCGGGGCGATCATCTGCGCAGGGGGAGCAGTTCTTC. The entire variable domain, with the rest obtained from reference TRBV7-3 and TRBJ2-1, is as follows: GAGVSQTPSNKVTEKGKYVELRCDPISGHTALYWYRQSLGQGPEFLIYFQGTGAADDSGLPNDRFFAVRPEGSVSTLKIQRTERGDSAVYLCASSLSGRSSAQGEQFFGPGTRLTVL.

V and J are TRBV27 and TRBJ1-6; 8 nucleotides match TRBD1. Per the germline V gene, CDR1 is MNHEY and CDR2 is SMNVEV (reference sequence). V shed 5 bases and J 0 bases; nucleotides not matched to a gene: 6. This CDR3 is built from 17 residues. CDR3 sequence reads: CASSKRTGSSYNSPLHF. The CDR3 nucleotides read TGTGCCAGCAGTAAACGGACAGGGAGCTCCTATAATTCACCCCTCCACTTT.

This sequence joins TRBV5-1 and TRBJ2-1; 8 bases match TRBD2. V was pared by 4 bases and J by 2 bases, with 8 bases of the junction left unmatched. The CDR3 has 16 residues. Germline lookup yields CDR1 SGHRS and CDR2 YFSETQ. CDR3: CASSRQTGGTYNEQFF. CDR3 in DNA: TGCGCCAGCAGCCGCCAAACGGGGGGGACCTACAATGAGCAGTTCTTC.

This chain connects TRBV5-1 to TRBJ1-2; 11 bases fit TRBD1. There are 15 residues in the CDR3. V gave up 0 bases and J gave up 6 bases; unmatched junction bases: 4. Germline CDR1 is SGHRS and CDR2 is YFSETQ. The CDR3 sequence is CASSLEPGQGDGYTF. The CDR3, as DNA: TGCGCCAGCAGCTTGGAGCCGGGACAGGGGGATGGCTACACCTTC.